What follows are 14 T cell receptor beta chains derived from one specimen sequenced in a study of blood T cell repertoires in COVID-19. This table comes from immunoSEQ multiplex PCR, and its TCRdb copy is limited to in-frame clones, with some not included. The table has approximately 92,000 clones, around 83% seen once. The sequenced sample was peripheral blood. All receptors come from a man between 65 and 85 years old with active or convalescent COVID-19.

This rearrangement joins TRBV29-1 to TRBJ2-5; 7 bases align to TRBD1. J was trimmed by 4 bases and V by 4 bases; bases with no gene match: 6. The germline V gene has CDR1 SQVTM and CDR2 ANQGSEA. The CDR3 spans 13 residues. The CDR3 nucleotides are TGCAGCGTTGGAGGGGACAGCAGAGAGACCCAGTACTTC. Translation: CSVGGDSRETQYF. The variable domain in full, with the rest retrieved from reference TRBV29-1 and TRBJ2-5, is SAVISQKPSRDICQRGTSLTIQCQVDSQVTMMFWYRQQPGQSLTLIATANQGSEATYESGFVIDKFPISRPNLTFSTLTVSNMSPEDSSIYLCSVGGDSRETQYFGPGTRLLVL.

The CDR3 sequence is CASEIGQNINQPQHF. As DNA, the CDR3 is TGTGCCAGCGAGATCGGACAGAATATCAATCAGCCCCAGCATTTT. The rearrangement links TRBV28 to TRBJ1-5; D may be TRBD1 (6 bases). From germline, CDR1 is MDHEN and CDR2 SYDVKM. This CDR3 has 15 amino acids. V was pared by 8 bases and J by 3 bases, with 17 bases between.

This clone is medium-sized by share. CDR3 in amino acids: CASSQTTKRMQYF. CDR3 sequence (DNA): TGTGCCAGCAGTCAGACTACCAAGAGGATGCAGTATTTT. The genes are TRBV28 and TRBJ2-3; a weak D match, TRBD2 (5 bases). The germline V and J ends were trimmed by 5 bases and 11 bases, with 17 bases remaining between them. Germline lookup yields CDR1 MDHEN and CDR2 SYDVKM. CDR3 length equals 13 residues.

The chain couples TRBV7-6 to TRBJ1-3, with a possible D match to TRBD1 (6 bases). V dropped 5 bases and J dropped 0 bases, with 23 bases sitting between them. Germline lookup yields CDR1 SGHVS and CDR2 FNYEAQ. There are 19 residues in the CDR3. CDR3 sequence reads: CASSPRPPTGLFSGNTIYF. CDR3 nucleotides: TGTGCCAGCAGCCCGCGACCGCCGACAGGCCTTTTCTCTGGAAACACCATATATTTT.

The chain carries TRBV2 and TRBJ2-7; TRBD2 matches 7 bases. The germline V gene has CDR1 SNHLY and CDR2 FYNNEI. Unmatched junction bases numbered 5, after V lost 6 bases and J lost 3 bases. CDR3 length equals 13 residues. The CDR3 bases are TGTGCCAGCAGGGGGGAGGGAGGCTACGAGCAGTACTTC. Its protein is CASRGEGGYEQYF.

The chain joins TRBV2 to TRBJ1-4; 11 positions match TRBD1. V trimming: 7 bases; J trimming: 6 bases; junction bases outside the gene matches: 4. The CDR3 consists of 14 residues. Germline V gives CDR1 SNHLY, CDR2 FYNNEI. The CDR3 region has the DNA TGTGCCAGCAAGAAGGACAGGGGGCATGAAAAACTGTTTTTT. It codes for CASKKDRGHEKLFF. The complete variable domain, with remaining parts taken from reference TRBV2 and TRBJ1-4, reads EPEVTQTPSHQVTQMGQEVILRCVPISNHLYFYWYRQILGQKVEFLVSFYNNEISEKSEIFDDQFSVERPDGSNFTLKIRSTKLEDSAMYFCASKKDRGHEKLFFGSGTQLSVL.

The chain combines TRBV7-2 with TRBJ1-6, with 7 nucleotides matching TRBD1. Trimming at V came to 8 bases and at J to 7 bases, leaving 8 bases not matched to a gene. This CDR3 is 14 amino acids long. Germline V gene lookup returns CDR1 SGHTA and CDR2 FQGNSA. CDR3 residues: CASREQGTNSPLHF. CDR3 in DNA: TGTGCCAGCCGAGAACAGGGGACGAATTCACCCCTCCACTTT.

The CDR3 reads CASSPWTPGNTIYF. CDR3 DNA: TGTGCCAGCAGCCCGTGGACACCGGGAAACACCATATATTTT. The V call is TRBV11-2, the J call TRBJ1-3; the D gene is possibly TRBD1 (5 bases). Per germline, CDR1 SGHAT and CDR2 FQNNGV. The CDR3 has 14 amino acids. Trimming removed 5 bases from V and 4 bases from J, with 12 bases in between.

The chain has TRBV30 and TRBJ1-5; D remains ambiguous. The length of the CDR3 is 14 residues. V lost 2 bases and J lost 5, with 13 bases in between. Per germline, CDR1 GTSNPN and CDR2 SVGIG (reference sequence). CDR3 DNA sequence: TGTGCCTGGAGTCCCATCTCGCAGTATCAGCCCCAGCATTTT. Translated, it gives CAWSPISQYQPQHF.

V is TRBV2 and J is TRBJ2-5; 12 bases match TRBD2. After removal of 6 bases from V and 5 bases from J, the junction contained 1 base not matched to a gene. The CDR3 loop spans 13 amino acids. Germline lookup yields CDR1 SNHLY and CDR2 FYNNEI. CDR3 loop: CASRGTSGETQYF. In DNA form, the CDR3 reads TGTGCCAGCAGAGGGACTAGCGGGGAGACCCAGTACTTC.

The chain combines TRBV3-1 (or the pseudogene TRBV3-2) with TRBJ1-3, with D possibly being TRBD1 (6 bases). The CDR3 is made up of 16 amino acids. The V and J ends lost 4 bases and 2 bases respectively, with 15 bases between them. Germline loops: CDR1 LGHDT, CDR2 YNNKEL (reference sequence). The CDR3 nucleotides are TGTGCCAGCAGCCTCCCGGACAGTAAGGCTGGAAACACCATATATTTT. Translation: CASSLPDSKAGNTIYF.

The CDR3 DNA reads as TGTGCCAGTAACGACAGGGCTGCTGGGGCCAACGTCCTGACTTTC. Its protein is CASNDRAAGANVLTF. V and J are TRBV19 and TRBJ2-6; 7 bases map to TRBD1. Germline assignment: CDR1 LNHDA and CDR2 SQIVND (reference sequence). The CDR3 loop spans 15 amino acids. J was trimmed by 2 bases and V by 7 bases; bases with no gene match: 5.

V and J are TRBV12-3 or TRBV12-4 and TRBJ1-4; D is perhaps TRBD1 (6 bases). This CDR3 has 13 residues. V shed 4 bases and J shed 5 bases, with 8 bases lying between them. In DNA, the CDR3 is TGTGCCAGCAGTTCGGACAGAAATGAAAAACTGTTTTTT. Amino acid sequence: CASSSDRNEKLFF.

This rearrangement joins TRBV5-1 to TRBJ2-5; D may be TRBD2 (7 bases). V was shortened by 4 bases and J by 4 bases, with 14 bases between the two germline ends. CDR1 SGHRS and CDR2 YFSETQ come from the germline V gene. CDR3 size: 14 residues. CDR3 protein: CASSGGGALETQYF. The CDR3 region has the DNA TGCGCCAGCAGCGGTGGGGGGGCCTTAGAGACCCAGTACTTC.